This record concerns one T cell receptor (beta chain) sequence. Time point meaning: newly diagnosed GD, antithyroid drugs for less than 3 months. Construction of the TCR library relied on RNA isolated from PBMCs. V was trimmed by 2 bases and J by 1 base, leaving 12 bases between them. The CDR3 consists of 16 residues. Per the germline V gene, CDR1 is SGHTA and CDR2 is FQGNSA. The record originates from a study of regulatory T cells in long-lasting Graves disease. About the study: Newly diagnosed Graves' patients took antithyroid drugs under 3 months.

For TCR beta, libraries came from iRepertoire HTBI primers and Arm-PCR of CDR3 regions. TCRdb re-called the multiplex PCR reads with MiXCR, one entry per CDR3 protein. The sample gives fewer than 550,000 distinct CDR3 sequences, around 15% of which show up once; under 30% is in the top ten. This same sample was also part of a study on T cells in Graves' hyperthyroidism and ophthalmopathy.

This TCR was sampled from a woman under 30 with Graves disease. The gene calls are TRBV7-2 and TRBJ2-1, with a possible D match to TRBD2 (6 bases). The starting material was peripheral blood mononuclear cells (PBMCs), obtained at new diagnosis, from a patient treated with antithyroid drugs. CDR3 sequence: CASSLRGLPSYNEQFF. CDR3 in DNA: TGTGCCAGCAGCTTAAGGGGACTGCCGTCCTACAATGAGCAGTTCTTC.